This T cell receptor beta chain comes out of a study of blood T cell repertoires in COVID-19. Study information: Donors in the United States, Italy and Spain gave samples during acute or convalescent COVID-19. Nucleic acid was either cDNA or gDNA, and it came from T cells, B-cell-depleted T cells, or PBMCs.

In the original workflow: It was from reference gene primer amplification that nucleated cell counts were estimated. Clones were sequenced by immunoSEQ multiplex PCR, and TCRdb holds only the in-frame ones, with some missing. V and J calls and clone size are those listed in that table; D and trimming were worked out from the DNA. The sample has about 230,000 clones, about nine tenths seen once. The CDR3 has 13 amino acids. The germline gives CDR1 WSHSY, CDR2 SAAADI. It was during active infection that Seattle patients were enrolled and then longitudinally followed. Sequenced sample: peripheral blood. This receptor was identified in a middle-aged man with COVID-19, enrolled during active disease. The chain couples TRBV10-2 to TRBJ1-4; D remains ambiguous. CDR3 residues: CAKSQVANEKLFF. The CDR3 DNA is TGCGCTAAGAGCCAGGTCGCGAATGAAAAACTGTTTTTT.